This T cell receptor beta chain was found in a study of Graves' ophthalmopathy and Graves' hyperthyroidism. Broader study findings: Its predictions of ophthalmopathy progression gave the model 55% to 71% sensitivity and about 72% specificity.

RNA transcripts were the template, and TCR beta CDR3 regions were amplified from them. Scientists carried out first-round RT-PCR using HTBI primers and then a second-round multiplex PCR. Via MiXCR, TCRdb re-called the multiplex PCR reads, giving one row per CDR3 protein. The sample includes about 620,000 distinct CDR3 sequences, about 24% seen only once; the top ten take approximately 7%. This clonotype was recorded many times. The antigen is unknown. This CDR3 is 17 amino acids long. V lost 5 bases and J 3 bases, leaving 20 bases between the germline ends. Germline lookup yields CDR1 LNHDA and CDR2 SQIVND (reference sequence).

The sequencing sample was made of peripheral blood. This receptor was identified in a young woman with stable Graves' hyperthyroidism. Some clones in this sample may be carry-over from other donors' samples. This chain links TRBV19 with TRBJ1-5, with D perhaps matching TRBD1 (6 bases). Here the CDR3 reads CASSSLVGGQFNQPQHF. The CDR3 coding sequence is TGTGCCAGTAGTTCTTTGGTCGGAGGACAGTTCAATCAGCCCCAGCATTTT.